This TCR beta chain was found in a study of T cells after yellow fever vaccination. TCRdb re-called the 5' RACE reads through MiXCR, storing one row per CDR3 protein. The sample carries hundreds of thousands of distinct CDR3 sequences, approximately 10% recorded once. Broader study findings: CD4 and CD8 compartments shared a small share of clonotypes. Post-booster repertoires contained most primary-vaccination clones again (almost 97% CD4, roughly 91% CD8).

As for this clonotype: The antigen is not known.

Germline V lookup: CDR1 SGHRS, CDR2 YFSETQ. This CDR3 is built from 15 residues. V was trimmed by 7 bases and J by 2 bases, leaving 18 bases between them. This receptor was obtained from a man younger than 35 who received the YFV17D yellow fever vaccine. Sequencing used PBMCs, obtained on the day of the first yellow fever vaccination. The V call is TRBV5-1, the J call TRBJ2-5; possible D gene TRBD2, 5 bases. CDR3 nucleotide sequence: TGCGCCAGCCGCCCGGGGTCGGGGAGTCAAGAGACCCAGTACTTC. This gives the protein CASRPGSGSQETQYF.